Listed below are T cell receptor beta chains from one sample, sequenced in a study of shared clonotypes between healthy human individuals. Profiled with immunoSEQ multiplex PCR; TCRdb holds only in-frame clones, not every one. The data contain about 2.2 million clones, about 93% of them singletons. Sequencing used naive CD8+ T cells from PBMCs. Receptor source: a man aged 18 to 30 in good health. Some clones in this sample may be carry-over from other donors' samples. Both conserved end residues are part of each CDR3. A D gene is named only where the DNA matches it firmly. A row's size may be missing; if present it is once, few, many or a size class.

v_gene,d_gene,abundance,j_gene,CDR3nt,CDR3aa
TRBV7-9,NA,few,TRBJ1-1,TGTGCCAGCACCCTGTCCGGGAGTGAAGCTTTCTTT,CASTLSGSEAFF
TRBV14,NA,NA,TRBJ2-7,TGTGCCAGCAGCCAAGTCCTAGCGAGGGGCTACGAGCAGTACTTC,CASSQVLARGYEQYF
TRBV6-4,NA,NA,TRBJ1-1,TGTGCCAGCAGTAAGGACGGAGCTTTCTTT,CASSKDGAFF
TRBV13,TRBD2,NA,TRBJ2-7,TGTGCCAGCAGCCCTGGACTAGCGGGAGTGTCTTACGAGCAGTACTTC,CASSPGLAGVSYEQYF
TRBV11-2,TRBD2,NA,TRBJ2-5,TGTGCCAGCAGCTTAGTTGCGGGAGGAGGAAAGACCCAGTACTTC,CASSLVAGGGKTQYF
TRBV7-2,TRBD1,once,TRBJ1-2,TGTGCCAGCAGCCGAAATACAGGGGTATCCTATGGCTACACCTTC,CASSRNTGVSYGYTF
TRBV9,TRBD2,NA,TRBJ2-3,TGTGCCAGCAGTTCCACGGCGGGAGGGCCCCTGGATACGCAGTATTTT,CASSSTAGGPLDTQYF
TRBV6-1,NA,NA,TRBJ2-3,TGTGCCATCTCGTTAGTAGTCCGAAGCACAGATACGCAGTATTTT,CAISLVVRSTDTQYF
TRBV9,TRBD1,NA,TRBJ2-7,TGTGCCAGCAGCCCGGCCGGGACAGGGTACGAGCAGTACTTC,CASSPAGTGYEQYF
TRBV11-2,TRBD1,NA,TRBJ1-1,TGTGCCAGCAGCTCCCGGGACAGTAACACTGAAGCTTTCTTT,CASSSRDSNTEAFF
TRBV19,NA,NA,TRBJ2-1,TGTGCCAGTTCAATTCGGGGTTACAATGAGCAGTTCTTC,CASSIRGYNEQFF
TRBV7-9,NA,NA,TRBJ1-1,TGTGCCAGCAGCTTAAGTGGGGGTCTGGAAGCTTTCTTT,CASSLSGGLEAFF
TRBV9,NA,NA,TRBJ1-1,TGTGCCAGCAGCGTATCTCCTCGGGACTTAGGGGCCATGGAAGCTTTCTTT,CASSVSPRDLGAMEAFF
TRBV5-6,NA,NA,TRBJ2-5,TGTGCCAGCAGCTTTTCATGGGAAGAGACCCAGTACTTC,CASSFSWEETQYF
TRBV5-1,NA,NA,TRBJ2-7,TGCGCCAGCAGCGTCCCCGATGTTCCCGAGCAGTACTTC,CASSVPDVPEQYF
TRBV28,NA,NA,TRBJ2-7,TGTGCCAGCAGTTTAGGGGCGTTAGCCGGATACGAGCAGTACTTC,CASSLGALAGYEQYF
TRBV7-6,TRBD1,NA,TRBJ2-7,TGTGCCAGCAGCTTGACAGGGGAGAGCTCCTACGAGCAGTACTTC,CASSLTGESSYEQYF
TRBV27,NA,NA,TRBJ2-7,TGTGCCAGCAGTGTAGGGGATGCCTACGAGCAGTACTTC,CASSVGDAYEQYF
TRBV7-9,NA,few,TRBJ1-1,TGTGCCAGCAGCTGGGGCGGTACTGAAGCTTTCTTT,CASSWGGTEAFF
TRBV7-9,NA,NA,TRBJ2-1,TGTGCCAGCAGCTTAGTACAAAATGAGCAGTTCTTC,CASSLVQNEQFF
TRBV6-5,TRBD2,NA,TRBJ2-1,TGTGCCAGCAGTTTCCTAGCGGGAGCCGGCAATGAGCAGTTCTTC,CASSFLAGAGNEQFF
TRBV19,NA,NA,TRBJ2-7,TGTGCCAGTAGTCTCCGAAGGCGCAGCTCCTACGAGCAGTACTTC,CASSLRRRSSYEQYF
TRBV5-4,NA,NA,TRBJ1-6,TGTGCCAGCAGCTCGGGTTTCGGAGGGAATTCACCCCTCCACTTT,CASSSGFGGNSPLHF
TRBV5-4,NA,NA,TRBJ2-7,TGTGCCAGCAGCTTACCAGAGGGACTCTCCTACGAGCAGTACTTC,CASSLPEGLSYEQYF